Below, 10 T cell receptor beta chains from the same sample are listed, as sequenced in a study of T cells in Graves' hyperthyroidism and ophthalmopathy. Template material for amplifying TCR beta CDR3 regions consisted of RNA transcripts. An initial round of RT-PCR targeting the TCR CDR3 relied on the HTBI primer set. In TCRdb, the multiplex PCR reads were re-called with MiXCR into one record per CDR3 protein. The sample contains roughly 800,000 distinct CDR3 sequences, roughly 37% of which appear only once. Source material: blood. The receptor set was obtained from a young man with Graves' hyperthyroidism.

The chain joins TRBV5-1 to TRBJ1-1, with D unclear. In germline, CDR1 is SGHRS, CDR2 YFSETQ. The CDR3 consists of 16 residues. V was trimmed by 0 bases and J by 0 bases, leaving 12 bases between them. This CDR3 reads CASSLGSAVMNTEAFF. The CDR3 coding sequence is TGCGCCAGCAGCTTGGGGTCCGCCGTCATGAACACTGAAGCTTTCTTT.

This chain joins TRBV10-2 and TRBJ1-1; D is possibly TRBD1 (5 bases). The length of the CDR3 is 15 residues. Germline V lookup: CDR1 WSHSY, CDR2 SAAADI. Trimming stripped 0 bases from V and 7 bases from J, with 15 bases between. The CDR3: CASSESRDGNLEAFF. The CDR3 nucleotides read TGCGCCAGCAGTGAGTCGAGGGACGGGAACCTTGAAGCTTTCTTT.

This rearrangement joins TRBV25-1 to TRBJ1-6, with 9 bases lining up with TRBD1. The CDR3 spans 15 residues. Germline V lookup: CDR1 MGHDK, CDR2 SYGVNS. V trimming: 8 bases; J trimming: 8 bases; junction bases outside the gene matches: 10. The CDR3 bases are TGTGCCAGCTCACCAGGGACAGGGTGGGATTCACCCCTCCACTTT. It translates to CASSPGTGWDSPLHF.

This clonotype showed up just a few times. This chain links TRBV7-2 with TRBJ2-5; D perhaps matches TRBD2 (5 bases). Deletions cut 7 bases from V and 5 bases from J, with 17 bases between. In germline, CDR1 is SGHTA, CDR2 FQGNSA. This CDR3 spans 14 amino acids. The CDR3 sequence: CASNGHRGPETQYF. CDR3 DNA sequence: TGTGCCAGCAACGGCCATCGAGGGCCCGAGACCCAGTACTTC.

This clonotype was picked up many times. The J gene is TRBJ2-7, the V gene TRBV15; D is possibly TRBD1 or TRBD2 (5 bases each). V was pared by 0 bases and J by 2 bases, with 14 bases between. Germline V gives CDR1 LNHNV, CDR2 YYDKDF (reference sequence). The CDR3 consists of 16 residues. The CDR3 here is CATSREDPGRPYEQYF. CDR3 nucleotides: TGTGCCACCAGCAGAGAGGATCCGGGACGGCCCTACGAGCAGTACTTC.

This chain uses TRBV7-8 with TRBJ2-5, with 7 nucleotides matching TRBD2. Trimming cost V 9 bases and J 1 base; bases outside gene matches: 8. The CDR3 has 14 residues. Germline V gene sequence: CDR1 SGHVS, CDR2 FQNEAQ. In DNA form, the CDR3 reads TGTGCCAGTCATGCCGGGAGGATCCAAGAGACCCAGTACTTC. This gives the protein CASHAGRIQETQYF.

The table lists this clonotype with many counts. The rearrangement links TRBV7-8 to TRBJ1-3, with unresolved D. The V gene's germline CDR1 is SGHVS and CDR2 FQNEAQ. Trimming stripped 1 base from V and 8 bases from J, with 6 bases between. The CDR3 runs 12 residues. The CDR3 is CASSLGPDTIYF. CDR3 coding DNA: TGTGCCAGCAGCTTAGGGCCAGACACCATATATTTT.

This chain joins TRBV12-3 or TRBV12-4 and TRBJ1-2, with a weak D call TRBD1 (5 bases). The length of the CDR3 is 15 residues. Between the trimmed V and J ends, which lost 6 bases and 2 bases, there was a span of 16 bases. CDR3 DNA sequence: TGTGCCAGCAGCGAGGTGGGGACCGTCAACTATGGCTACACCTTC. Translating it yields CASSEVGTVNYGYTF.

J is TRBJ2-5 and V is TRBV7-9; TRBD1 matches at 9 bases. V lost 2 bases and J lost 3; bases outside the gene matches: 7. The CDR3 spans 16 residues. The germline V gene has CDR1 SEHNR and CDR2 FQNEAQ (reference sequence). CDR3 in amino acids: CASSLTGTGYEETQYF. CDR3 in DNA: TGTGCCAGCAGCTTAACCGGGACAGGGTACGAAGAGACCCAGTACTTC.

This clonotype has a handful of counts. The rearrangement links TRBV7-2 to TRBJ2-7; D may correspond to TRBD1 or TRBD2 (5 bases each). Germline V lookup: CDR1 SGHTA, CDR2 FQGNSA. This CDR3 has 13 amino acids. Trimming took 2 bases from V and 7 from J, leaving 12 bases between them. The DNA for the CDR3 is TGTGCCAGCAGCTTAAGTGGGGGTGGAGAGCAGTACTTC. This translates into CASSLSGGGEQYF.